Listed below are T cell receptor beta chains from one sample, sequenced in a study of T cells in Graves' hyperthyroidism and ophthalmopathy. TCRdb analysed the multiplex PCR reads with MiXCR anew, one entry per CDR3 protein. The sample lists about 350,000 distinct CDR3 sequences; more than 11% were seen once. The sample was blood. These receptors originate from a woman aged 25 to 45 with Graves' hyperthyroidism. Each CDR3 is given with its conserved first and last residue. Fields, in order: V gene, J gene, D gene, CDR3 protein. A D gene is named only where the DNA matches it firmly.

v_gene: TRBV9; j_gene: TRBJ2-1; d_gene: TRBD2; CDR3aa: CASSVVGGRDNNEQFF
v_gene: TRBV7-9; j_gene: TRBJ2-2; d_gene: NA; CDR3aa: CASFRGTGELFF
v_gene: TRBV27; j_gene: TRBJ1-5; d_gene: NA; CDR3aa: CASSLGRGYQPQHF
v_gene: TRBV11-2; j_gene: TRBJ1-3; d_gene: NA; CDR3aa: CASSQDHTIYF
v_gene: TRBV20-1; j_gene: TRBJ2-7; d_gene: TRBD1; CDR3aa: CSAEHPGQGGEQYF
v_gene: TRBV11-2; j_gene: TRBJ1-2; d_gene: TRBD1; CDR3aa: CASRPNRDRGPNYGYTF
v_gene: TRBV7-2; j_gene: TRBJ2-2; d_gene: NA; CDR3aa: CASSWAAVNTGELFF
v_gene: TRBV5-4; j_gene: TRBJ2-2; d_gene: NA; CDR3aa: CASSSWGGSGGELFF
v_gene: TRBV6-2/TRBV6-3; j_gene: TRBJ2-5; d_gene: NA; CDR3aa: CASSYVLRTTETQYF
v_gene: TRBV24-1; j_gene: TRBJ1-3; d_gene: NA; CDR3aa: CATSDPTASGNTIYF
v_gene: TRBV20-1; j_gene: TRBJ1-2; d_gene: TRBD1; CDR3aa: CSATDRVGYGYTF
v_gene: TRBV2; j_gene: TRBJ1-5; d_gene: NA; CDR3aa: CARCGRQPQHF
v_gene: TRBV10-2; j_gene: TRBJ1-1; d_gene: NA; CDR3aa: CASRPGSEAFF
v_gene: TRBV9; j_gene: TRBJ2-3; d_gene: TRBD2; CDR3aa: CASSPILAGTDTQYF
v_gene: TRBV9; j_gene: TRBJ2-1; d_gene: NA; CDR3aa: CASSVGQGYNEQFF
v_gene: TRBV6-5; j_gene: TRBJ2-1; d_gene: NA; CDR3aa: CASSYDGTRSNEQFF
v_gene: TRBV10-1; j_gene: TRBJ1-5; d_gene: NA; CDR3aa: CASSESETQTEQPQHF
v_gene: TRBV7-9; j_gene: TRBJ1-3; d_gene: NA; CDR3aa: CASRLQSSGNTIYF
v_gene: TRBV28; j_gene: TRBJ1-5; d_gene: NA; CDR3aa: CASCLKNHQPQHF
v_gene: TRBV6-2/TRBV6-3; j_gene: TRBJ1-5; d_gene: NA; CDR3aa: CARDLTRRPQHF
v_gene: TRBV7-2; j_gene: TRBJ2-7; d_gene: TRBD2; CDR3aa: CASSLTGTSGNYEQYF
v_gene: TRBV5-4; j_gene: TRBJ2-1; d_gene: NA; CDR3aa: CASSTRDRDNEQFF
v_gene: TRBV12-3/TRBV12-4; j_gene: TRBJ2-1; d_gene: TRBD2; CDR3aa: CASSLDGLAGVLDNEQFF
v_gene: TRBV28; j_gene: TRBJ2-1; d_gene: NA; CDR3aa: CASRMGLMANYNEQFF
v_gene: TRBV24-1; j_gene: TRBJ2-3; d_gene: NA; CDR3aa: CAPSDRRDTQYF
v_gene: TRBV19; j_gene: TRBJ1-5; d_gene: TRBD1; CDR3aa: CASSRATGVRQPQHF
v_gene: TRBV6-2/TRBV6-3; j_gene: TRBJ2-2; d_gene: NA; CDR3aa: CASSDPGNTGELFF
v_gene: TRBV7-8; j_gene: TRBJ2-7; d_gene: NA; CDR3aa: CASTGNLYEQYF
v_gene: TRBV7-9; j_gene: TRBJ1-1; d_gene: NA; CDR3aa: CASSLVTGRGGTEAFF
v_gene: TRBV10-3; j_gene: TRBJ2-5; d_gene: TRBD2; CDR3aa: CAISDRSGEKMETQYF
v_gene: TRBV11-1; j_gene: TRBJ1-2; d_gene: TRBD1; CDR3aa: CASSPGQDHGYTF
v_gene: TRBV2; j_gene: TRBJ2-3; d_gene: NA; CDR3aa: CASSGDTQYF
v_gene: TRBV20-1; j_gene: TRBJ2-2; d_gene: NA; CDR3aa: CSAATMNTGELFF
v_gene: TRBV27; j_gene: TRBJ1-3; d_gene: NA; CDR3aa: CASSYREGNTIYF
v_gene: TRBV30; j_gene: TRBJ2-7; d_gene: TRBD1; CDR3aa: CAWKVRQGSEQYF
v_gene: TRBV15; j_gene: TRBJ2-1; d_gene: NA; CDR3aa: CATSRDKAVTSYNEQFF
v_gene: TRBV7-6; j_gene: TRBJ1-1; d_gene: NA; CDR3aa: CASSLNSWGSVNTEAFF
v_gene: TRBV11-2; j_gene: TRBJ2-5; d_gene: NA; CDR3aa: CASSFGRRETQYF
v_gene: TRBV5-1; j_gene: TRBJ2-3; d_gene: TRBD2; CDR3aa: CASSNSGSDTDTQYF
v_gene: TRBV19; j_gene: TRBJ2-5; d_gene: TRBD2; CDR3aa: CATGTSARETQYF
v_gene: TRBV27; j_gene: TRBJ2-1; d_gene: NA; CDR3aa: CASSFVGKEQFF
v_gene: TRBV30; j_gene: TRBJ2-5; d_gene: NA; CDR3aa: CAWSVLSSGETQYF
v_gene: TRBV27; j_gene: TRBJ2-1; d_gene: TRBD2; CDR3aa: CASGLGLSGTYNEQFF
v_gene: TRBV20-1; j_gene: TRBJ2-5; d_gene: NA; CDR3aa: CSVETEGLRETQYF
v_gene: TRBV7-2; j_gene: TRBJ2-1; d_gene: TRBD2; CDR3aa: CASSLRASGYYNEQFF
v_gene: TRBV28; j_gene: TRBJ1-1; d_gene: TRBD1; CDR3aa: CASSLRGQANTEAFF
v_gene: TRBV6-2/TRBV6-3; j_gene: TRBJ2-1; d_gene: TRBD2; CDR3aa: CASTRPPSAGGSYNEQFF
v_gene: TRBV7-8; j_gene: TRBJ2-7; d_gene: TRBD1; CDR3aa: CASSPPTAGGEQYF
v_gene: TRBV5-1; j_gene: TRBJ2-1; d_gene: TRBD2; CDR3aa: CASSSLAGGGNEQFF
v_gene: TRBV30; j_gene: TRBJ1-5; d_gene: NA; CDR3aa: CAWGSKGGQPQHF
v_gene: TRBV7-2; j_gene: TRBJ1-2; d_gene: TRBD1; CDR3aa: CASSLAGQGPYGYTF
v_gene: TRBV10-3; j_gene: TRBJ2-7; d_gene: NA; CDR3aa: CAISEWPSVAGAYEQYF
v_gene: TRBV6-1; j_gene: TRBJ1-5; d_gene: TRBD1; CDR3aa: CASSPGQATYSNQPQHF
v_gene: TRBV12-3/TRBV12-4; j_gene: TRBJ2-6; d_gene: NA; CDR3aa: CASGTRVTSLTGANVLTF
v_gene: TRBV20-1; j_gene: TRBJ1-3; d_gene: NA; CDR3aa: CSARDLDRGNTIYF
v_gene: TRBV30; j_gene: TRBJ2-7; d_gene: TRBD2; CDR3aa: CARSGGTYEQYF
v_gene: TRBV30; j_gene: TRBJ1-6; d_gene: TRBD1; CDR3aa: CAWSPIDRGLNSPLHF
v_gene: TRBV19; j_gene: TRBJ2-4; d_gene: NA; CDR3aa: CASNRENIQYF